This TCR beta chain appears in the sequencing data of a study of T cell responses to AZD1222 COVID-19 vaccine. Study-wide results and limits: Two AZD1222 administrations were followed by greater Spike-specific TCR breadth and depth. The repertoires were collected only after the peak T cell response. Regions left unmutated in variants are reportedly the target of nearly half of spike-specific TCRs.

The CDR3 extends over 13 amino acids. The V segment lost 6 bases and the J segment 4 bases; nucleotides outside the gene matches: 5. The V gene's germline CDR1 is SNHLY and CDR2 FYNNEI. In regard to this clone: Its antigen is not known.

Doses given second, at about 4 or about 12 weeks, were pooled. Assay: immunoSEQ multiplex PCR; the TCRdb copy retains only in-frame clones and omits some. The sample holds about 140,000 clones, around 92% seen once. The chain employs TRBV2 and TRBJ1-2, with 7 bases identical to TRBD1. The TCR comes from an adult who received the AZD1222 COVID-19 vaccine. The source was peripheral blood, collected 28 days after the second AZD1222 dose. CDR3 residues: CASRITGAYGYTF. For the CDR3, the DNA is TGTGCCAGCAGGATAACAGGGGCCTATGGCTACACCTTC.